This TCR beta chain was recorded in a study of PD-L1 blockade in urothelial cancer. Background on the study: Patients took up atezolizumab around 2014 at 1,200 mg intravenously every 3 weeks.

Repertoires were generated with immunoSEQ multiplex PCR, while TCRdb's copy carries only in-frame clones and drops some. Among 100,000 to 150,000 clones listed, 65% to 85% were seen once. Time point reported: pretreatment peripheral blood. Germline CDR1 is MNHNS and CDR2 is SASEGT. The CDR3 sequence is 15 residues long. Trimming pared 4 bases from V and 0 bases from J, leaving 10 bases between. This rearrangement joins TRBV6-1 to TRBJ1-3, with TRBD1 as a possible D gene (6 bases). Here the sequenced sample was PBMCs, taken around atezolizumab (anti-PD-L1) treatment. The TCR originated in a man aged 45-65 years with urothelial cancer. CDR3 DNA sequence: TGTGCCAGCAGTGCGGACAGATACTCTGGAAACACCATATATTTT. Protein product: CASSADRYSGNTIYF.